These 28 T cell receptor beta chains share one sample of origin, sequenced in a study of T cells in Graves' hyperthyroidism and ophthalmopathy. Template material for amplifying TCR beta CDR3 regions consisted of RNA transcripts. The HTBI primer set drove a first-round RT-PCR of the TCR CDR3. TCRdb analysed the multiplex PCR reads with MiXCR anew, one entry per CDR3 protein. Of 500,000 or so distinct CDR3 sequences detected, approximately 17% appear once; the ten largest clones hold approximately 15%. Sequenced sample: blood. Source of these receptors: a woman aged 18-29 years with Graves' ophthalmopathy.

This clonotype was recorded at least ten times. The chain links TRBV2 to TRBJ1-1; the D gene is possibly TRBD1 (6 bases). This CDR3 region has 14 residues. The germline V gene encodes CDR1 SNHLY and CDR2 FYNNEI. The V and J ends lost 6 bases and 2 bases respectively, with 13 bases between them. For the CDR3, the DNA is TGTGCCAGCAGCCGAGGGACAAAAAACACTGAAGCTTTCTTT. Translating it yields CASSRGTKNTEAFF.

The rearrangement uses TRBV6-2 or TRBV6-3 and TRBJ2-5; TRBD2 matches 12 bases. V shed 7 bases, J shed 5 bases, and the junction held 8 bases outside the gene matches. The V gene's germline CDR1 is MNHEY and CDR2 SVGEGT. This CDR3 has 15 residues. In DNA form, the CDR3 reads TGTGCCAGCACTAGCGGGGGGGCCATTGTGGAGACCCAGTACTTC. The encoded protein is CASTSGGAIVETQYF.

To note about this clonotype: A much larger clone is a single base away; this may be a read error. J is TRBJ1-5 and V is TRBV30, with D possibly TRBD1 on 5 matching bases. The CDR3 runs 14 residues. Trimming shortened V by 3 bases and J by 2 bases, and 11 bases separated the two germline ends. Germline V lookup: CDR1 GTSNPN, CDR2 SVGIG (reference sequence). The CDR3 sequence is CAWRAGMGNQPQHF. The CDR3 bases are TGTGCCTGGAGGGCAGGGATGGGCAATCAGCCCCAGCATTTT.

The J gene is TRBJ2-1, the V gene TRBV6-1, with D unclear. CDR1 is MNHNS and CDR2 is SASEGT in the germline V gene. This CDR3 is built from 16 residues. V dropped 5 bases and J dropped 5 bases, with 19 bases sitting between them. CDR3 protein: CASSPRSPRENNEQFF. CDR3 nucleotides: TGTGCCAGCAGTCCACGGAGTCCCCGCGAGAACAATGAGCAGTTCTTC.

This clonotype was found many times. V is TRBV28 and J is TRBJ2-1; D unresolved. Trimming stripped 3 bases from V and 5 bases from J, with 8 bases between. This CDR3 has 13 residues. Germline V gene data show CDR1 as MDHEN and CDR2 as SYDVKM. The CDR3 region is CASSFSWNNEQFF. In nucleotides, the CDR3 is TGTGCCAGCAGTTTCTCGTGGAACAATGAGCAGTTCTTC.

At least ten counts were recorded for this clonotype. The J gene is TRBJ2-7, the V gene TRBV27; D call uncertain. The V gene lost 3 bases and the J gene lost 0 bases, with 9 bases spanning the gap. Germline V gene sequence: CDR1 MNHEY, CDR2 SMNVEV (reference sequence). The CDR3 totals 14 residues. The CDR3, as DNA: TGTGCCAGCAGTTTGGACGGCCACTCCTACGAGCAGTACTTC. This codes for CASSLDGHSYEQYF.

This clonotype was found many times. The rearrangement uses TRBV6-2 or TRBV6-3 and TRBJ1-5; a weak D match, TRBD1 (5 bases). This CDR3 contains 13 residues. With 5 bases removed from V and 6 bases from J, the gap between germline ends came to 11 bases. CDR1 MNHEY and CDR2 SVGEGT come from the germline V gene. The CDR3 is CASSREGSQPQHF. DNA of the CDR3: TGTGCCAGCAGTCGCGAGGGGTCTCAGCCCCAGCATTTT.

The rearrangement joins TRBV20-1 to TRBJ1-5; 12 bases match TRBD1. Germline V gene sequence: CDR1 DFQATT, CDR2 SNEGSKA (reference sequence). The CDR3 is made up of 19 amino acids. V lost 0 bases, J lost 0 bases, and 9 bases stayed unmatched. CDR3 nucleotides: TGCAGTGCTAGAGATCTACGGGACAGGGGGCGAGGTAGCAATCAGCCCCAGCATTTT. It encodes CSARDLRDRGRGSNQPQHF.

The chain recombines TRBV13 with TRBJ2-3, with D perhaps TRBD1 (6 bases). This CDR3 comprises 17 residues. V dropped 5 bases and J dropped 0 bases, with 18 bases sitting between them. Germline V gene sequence: CDR1 PRHDT, CDR2 FYEKMQ (reference sequence). The CDR3 coding sequence is TGTGCCAGCAGCCAAGATCCCGACAGGACTAGCACAGATACGCAGTATTTT. This sequence encodes CASSQDPDRTSTDTQYF.

The chain is built from TRBV7-3 and TRBJ1-1; 11 positions match TRBD1. CDR3 length equals 17 residues. V lost 3 bases and J lost 5; bases outside the gene matches: 11. Per the germline V gene, CDR1 is SGHTA and CDR2 is FQGTGA. The CDR3 bases are TGTGCCAGCAGCTTCCCACGGACAGGGGGCCGCTCTACTGAAGCTTTCTTT. Translation gives CASSFPRTGGRSTEAFF.

This sequence joins TRBV6-1 and TRBJ2-1, with D possibly TRBD2 on 6 matching bases. V lost 2 bases, J lost 7 bases, and 15 bases lay in between. The germline V gene encodes CDR1 MNHNS and CDR2 SASEGT. CDR3 length: 15 amino acids. The CDR3 region is CASSESRREKNEQFF. CDR3 nucleotides: TGTGCCAGCAGTGAATCGAGGCGGGAAAAAAATGAGCAGTTCTTC.

V and J are TRBV5-1 and TRBJ2-5; possibly TRBD1 or TRBD2 for D (5 bases each). V was clipped by 4 bases and J by 1 base, with 11 bases between them. This CDR3 contains 14 residues. Germline CDR1 is SGHRS and CDR2 is YFSETQ. CDR3 nucleotides: TGCGCCAGCAGCCCGAATGGGGGCCAAGAGACCCAGTACTTC. It is translated as CASSPNGGQETQYF.

The chain links TRBV18 to TRBJ1-4; D is perhaps TRBD1 (5 bases). CDR1 and CDR2 (germline): KGHSH, LQKENI. This CDR3 has 13 amino acids. The germline V and J ends were trimmed by 3 bases and 6 bases, with 8 bases remaining between them. CDR3 amino acids: CASSPGTYEKLFF. The CDR3 DNA is TGTGCCAGCTCACCCGGGACCTATGAAAAACTGTTTTTT.

J is TRBJ1-1 and V is TRBV5-6, with TRBD1 matching over 10 bases. CDR1 is SGHDT and CDR2 is YYEEEE in the germline V gene. This CDR3 spans 14 amino acids. J gave up 7 bases and V 4 bases, and 7 bases lay outside the gene matches. The CDR3 spells CASSIDRGLVEAFF. CDR3 in DNA: TGTGCCAGCAGCATCGACAGGGGGCTGGTTGAAGCTTTCTTT.

This clonotype was found a few times. In nucleotides, the CDR3 is TGTGCCAGCAGTTACGGGGCCACAGATACGCAGTATTTT. It is translated as CASSYGATDTQYF. The chain employs TRBV6-6 and TRBJ2-3, with a tentative D call TRBD1 (5 bases). This CDR3 is built from 13 residues. In germline, CDR1 is MNHNY, CDR2 SVGAGI (reference sequence). V was trimmed by 2 bases and J by 2 bases, leaving 5 bases between them.

This clonotype was counted ten times or more. The chain joins TRBV2 to TRBJ1-6; D is undetermined. Germline V lookup: CDR1 SNHLY, CDR2 FYNNEI. CDR3 length equals 15 residues. Deletions cut 6 bases from V and 5 bases from J, with 14 bases between. In DNA, the CDR3 is TGTGCCAGCAGGGTTAGGGATCTCCATAATTCACCCCTCCACTTT. Its protein is CASRVRDLHNSPLHF.

This clonotype was seen repeatedly, ten times or more. This sequence joins TRBV28 and TRBJ2-3; 8 nucleotides agree with TRBD1. Trimming took 4 bases from V and 0 from J; bases not matched to a gene: 6. The CDR3 totals 16 residues. From germline, CDR1 is MDHEN and CDR2 SYDVKM. The CDR3 sequence is CASSSQGAGSTDTQYF. Written as DNA, the CDR3 is TGTGCCAGCAGTTCTCAGGGGGCGGGGAGCACAGATACGCAGTATTTT. The full variable domain, in which reference TRBV28 and TRBJ2-3 provide the parts outside the CDR3, is DVKVTQSSRYLVKRTGEKVFLECVQDMDHENMFWYRQDPGLGLRLIYFSYDVKMKEKGDIPEGYSVSREKKERFSLILESASTNQTSMYLCASSSQGAGSTDTQYFGPGTRLTVL.

This clonotype was recorded at least ten times. The chain combines TRBV3-1 with TRBJ1-2; D remains unclear. Germline loops: CDR1 LGHDT, CDR2 YNNKEL (reference sequence). V lost 1 base and J 4 bases, leaving 16 bases between the germline ends. The CDR3 consists of 16 residues. The CDR3 protein is CASSQAIRAGSYGYTF. DNA of the CDR3: TGTGCCAGCAGCCAAGCAATTAGGGCGGGGAGCTATGGCTACACCTTC.

This clonotype was found many times. The chain has TRBV28 and TRBJ1-2; no clear D. Germline lookup yields CDR1 MDHEN and CDR2 SYDVKM. The CDR3 is 14 amino acids. The V gene lost 2 bases and the J gene lost 8 bases, with 15 bases spanning the gap. The CDR3 bases are TGTGCCAGCAGTTTAGGAGACCACCCTGGGGGCTACACCTTC. The encoded protein is CASSLGDHPGGYTF.

This clonotype was seen only a few times. The J gene is TRBJ2-5, the V gene TRBV24-1; 7 bases are a match to TRBD1. Germline V gives CDR1 KGHDR, CDR2 SFDVKD. With V trimmed by 3 bases and J by 1 base, 4 bases remained unmatched. The CDR3 has 15 amino acids. Here the CDR3 DNA reads TGTGCCACCAGTGATCCGGGACAGCTCCAAGAGACCCAGTACTTC. Encoded protein: CATSDPGQLQETQYF.

This clonotype was observed a few times. Just one base apart from a much larger clone, this may be a read error. V usage is TRBV11-2 and J usage is TRBJ2-3; TRBD2 is a possible D gene (6 bases). Germline V gene lookup returns CDR1 SGHAT and CDR2 FQNNGV. With 2 bases removed from V and 2 bases from J, the gap between germline ends came to 17 bases. This CDR3 contains 17 residues. The CDR3 DNA follows: TGTGCCAGCAGCTTATCCGAAGGTAGCGGAACCACAGATACGCAGTATTTT. Its protein is CASSLSEGSGTTDTQYF.

At least ten counts were recorded for this clonotype. The V gene is TRBV5-1, the J gene TRBJ2-7; D is perhaps TRBD1 (5 bases). Between the trimmed V and J ends, which lost 4 bases and 7 bases, there was a span of 15 bases. In germline, CDR1 is SGHRS, CDR2 YFSETQ. The CDR3 runs to 13 residues. The CDR3 protein is CASSPLDTLEQYF. The CDR3 DNA follows: TGCGCCAGCAGCCCCCTGGACACCCTGGAGCAGTACTTC.

The chain couples TRBV4-1 to TRBJ2-7; possible D gene TRBD2, 5 bases. Germline V gene sequence: CDR1 MGHRA, CDR2 YSYEKL. V lost 0 bases, J lost 4 bases, and 13 bases lay in between. This CDR3 contains 15 residues. The chain's CDR3 is CASSQESRSGYEQYF. The CDR3 DNA sequence: TGCGCCAGCAGCCAAGAGAGCCGCTCGGGGTACGAGCAGTACTTC.

This clonotype has a handful of counts. The chain couples TRBV20-1 to TRBJ2-2; tentative D call: TRBD1 (6 bases). Trimming cost V 3 bases and J 2 bases, with 16 bases left between them. The germline V gene encodes CDR1 DFQATT and CDR2 SNEGSKA (reference sequence). The CDR3 extends over 16 amino acids. Written as DNA, the CDR3 is TGCAGTGCTAGGGGGGCCCAAACTCCTAACACCGGGGAGCTGTTTTTT. This encodes CSARGAQTPNTGELFF.

The table lists this clonotype with many counts. The gene calls are TRBV7-9 and TRBJ1-2, with D uncertain. Trimming stripped 6 bases from V and 1 base from J, with 12 bases between. From germline, CDR1 is SEHNR and CDR2 FQNEAQ (reference sequence). CDR3 length: 14 residues. The CDR3 is CASRMSGVNYGYTF. The CDR3 DNA follows: TGTGCCAGCAGAATGAGTGGGGTTAACTATGGCTACACCTTC.

J is TRBJ1-3 and V is TRBV28, with D unclear. CDR1 is MDHEN and CDR2 is SYDVKM in the germline V gene. This CDR3 contains 14 residues. Trimming removed 2 bases from V and 2 bases from J, with 7 bases in between. CDR3 sequence reads: CASSLRFPGNTIYF. In DNA, the CDR3 is TGTGCCAGCAGTTTACGGTTCCCTGGAAACACCATATATTTT.

Turning to this clonotype: Being one base from a much bigger clone, this may be a read error. The genes are TRBV2 and TRBJ2-7, with 8 positions matching TRBD1. This CDR3 is built from 15 residues. Germline V gene sequence: CDR1 SNHLY, CDR2 FYNNEI. Trimming took 1 base from V and 8 from J; bases not matched to a gene: 10. CDR3 bases: TGTGCCAGCAGTGAAGGGCAGGGGGCGCAATACAAGCAGTACTTC. Its protein product is CASSEGQGAQYKQYF.

The chain employs TRBV6-5 and TRBJ2-2; the match to TRBD2 covers 10 bases. Germline values: CDR1 MNHEY, CDR2 SVGAGI. The CDR3 is made up of 16 amino acids. With 2 bases clipped from V and 4 bases from J, the junction kept 4 bases outside the gene matches. CDR3 region: CASSYPTSGATGELFF. In DNA, the CDR3 is TGTGCCAGCAGTTACCCTACTAGCGGGGCCACCGGGGAGCTGTTTTTT.